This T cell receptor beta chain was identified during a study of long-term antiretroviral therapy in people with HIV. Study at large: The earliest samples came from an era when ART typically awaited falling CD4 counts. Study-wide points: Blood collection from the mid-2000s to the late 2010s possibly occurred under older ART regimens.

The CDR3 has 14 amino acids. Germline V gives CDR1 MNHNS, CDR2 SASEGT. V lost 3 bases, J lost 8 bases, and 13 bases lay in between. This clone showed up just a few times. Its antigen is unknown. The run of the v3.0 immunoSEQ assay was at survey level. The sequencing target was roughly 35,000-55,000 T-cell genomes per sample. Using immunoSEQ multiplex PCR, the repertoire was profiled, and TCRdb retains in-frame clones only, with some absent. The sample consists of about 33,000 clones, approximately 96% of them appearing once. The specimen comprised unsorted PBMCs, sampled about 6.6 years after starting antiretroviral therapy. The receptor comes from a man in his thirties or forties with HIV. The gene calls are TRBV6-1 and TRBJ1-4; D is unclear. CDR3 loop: CASSDRGRGEKLFF. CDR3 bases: TGTGCCAGCAGTGACCGAGGGCGCGGGGAAAAACTGTTTTTT.